The sequence of this TCR beta chain was determined in a study of neurological immune-mediated disorders. Synthesis of cDNA used 5'RACE (with 10-nucleotide random UMIs). Whenever a sequencing run was performed, it yielded over 190 million TCR-beta sequences from 15-18 subjects. TCRdb used MiXCR to reprocess the 5' RACE reads, holding one entry per CDR3 protein. Of just under 40,000 distinct CDR3 sequences detected, approximately 7.2% appear once; the ten largest clones hold 5.5% to 6%. This clonotype was seen repeatedly, ten times or more. Trimming took 1 base from V and 4 from J, leaving 13 bases between them. Germline-derived CDR1 and CDR2 are SGDLS and YYNGEE. This CDR3 has 15 residues. Some 1 million sorted CD4+ or CD8+ T cells made each library.

Sequencing was done on a sample of CD4+ T cells from blood. This clonotype was obtained from a man aged 45-60 years in good health. V is TRBV9 and J is TRBJ2-3, with D tentatively TRBD1 (6 bases). The CDR3 region has the DNA TGTGCCAGCAGCGTATTACAGGGAAGCGCAGATACGCAGTATTTT. This sequence encodes CASSVLQGSADTQYF. Supplemented by reference TRBV9 and TRBJ2-3, the full variable domain reads DSGVTQTPKHLITATGQRVTLRCSPRSGDLSVYWYQQSLDQGLQFLIQYYNGEERAKGNILERFSAQQFPDLHSELNLSSLELGDSALYFCASSVLQGSADTQYFGPGTRLTVL.